This T cell receptor (beta chain) was captured by sequencing in a study of blood T cell repertoires in COVID-19. Overall study: Samples taken during acute and convalescent COVID-19 were collected in the United States, Italy and Spain.

Trimming stripped 1 base from V and 2 bases from J, with 14 bases between. Germline CDR1 and CDR2: SGHRS and YFSETQ. The CDR3 runs to 16 residues. This clone has only one observation. Sequencing was performed with immunoSEQ multiplex PCR; in TCRdb, only in-frame clones are kept and a portion is missing. The sample has under 250,000 clones, around 90% seen once. Sequencing input: peripheral blood. The sequence came from a man aged 30 to 45 with COVID-19, enrolled during active disease. The chain links TRBV5-1 to TRBJ2-3, with D perhaps TRBD2 (7 bases). CDR3: CASSLFDRGATDTQYF. CDR3 nucleotides: TGCGCCAGCAGCTTGTTTGACCGGGGGGCCACAGATACGCAGTATTTT.